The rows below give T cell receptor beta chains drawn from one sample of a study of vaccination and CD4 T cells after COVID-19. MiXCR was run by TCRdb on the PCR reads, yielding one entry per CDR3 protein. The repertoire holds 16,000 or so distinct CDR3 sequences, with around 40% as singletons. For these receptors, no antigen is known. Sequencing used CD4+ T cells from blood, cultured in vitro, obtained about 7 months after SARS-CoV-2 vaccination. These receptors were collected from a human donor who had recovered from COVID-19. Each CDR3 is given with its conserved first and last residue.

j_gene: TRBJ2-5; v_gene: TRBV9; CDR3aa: CASSVYGTQEETQYF
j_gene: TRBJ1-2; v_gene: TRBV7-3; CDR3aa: CASSPGPGYGYTF
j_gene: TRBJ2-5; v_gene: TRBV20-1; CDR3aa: CSASQGLETQYF
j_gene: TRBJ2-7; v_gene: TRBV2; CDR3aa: CASSEYEQYF
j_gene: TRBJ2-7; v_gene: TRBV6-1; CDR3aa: CASSEQGAISYEQYF
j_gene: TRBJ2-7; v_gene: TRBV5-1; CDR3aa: CASSLEMASYEQYF
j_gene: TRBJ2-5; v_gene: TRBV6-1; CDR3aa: CASGELRRDRETQYF
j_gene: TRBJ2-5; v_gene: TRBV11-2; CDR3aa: CASRTSGQETQYF
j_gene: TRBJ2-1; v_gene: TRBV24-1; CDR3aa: CATSDSTGPSYNEQFF
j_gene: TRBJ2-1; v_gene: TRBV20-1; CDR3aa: CSAWGGTRNEQFF
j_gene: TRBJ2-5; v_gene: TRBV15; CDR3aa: CATSRDLGWETQYF
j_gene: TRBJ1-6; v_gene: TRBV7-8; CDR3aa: CASSLDSAPEYSPLHF
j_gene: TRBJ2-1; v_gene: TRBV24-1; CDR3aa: CATRWGRPGLFF
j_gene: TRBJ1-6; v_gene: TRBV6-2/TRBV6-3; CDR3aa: CASSFKDSPLHF
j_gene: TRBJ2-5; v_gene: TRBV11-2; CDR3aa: CASSSPGETQYF
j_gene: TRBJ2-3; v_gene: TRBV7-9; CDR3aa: CASSLMDGSDTQYF
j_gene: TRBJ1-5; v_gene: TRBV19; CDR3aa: CASSILGGQYQPQHF
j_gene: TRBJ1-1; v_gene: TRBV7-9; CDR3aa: CASSLGQGNVNTEAFF
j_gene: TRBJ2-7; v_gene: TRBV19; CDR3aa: CASSTLAKRMDEQYF